This T cell receptor (beta chain) appears in the sequencing data of a study of T cell responses to AZD1222 COVID-19 vaccine (dated by TCRdb to the early 2020s). Background for the entire study: TCR sequencing covered roughly 230 trial participants: 207 given two doses of AZD1222 and approximately 26 given two doses of MenACWY control vaccine. Enrollment into the trials was organized by age into subgroups of 18-55, 56-69 and 70-plus years, and those subgroups contained roughly 150, 30 and 60 TCR-sequenced participants, respectively. Overall study outcomes, separate from this receptor: CD4 TCRs associated with the vaccine covered the entire spike protein, and the dominant responses were in regions 160-218 and 743-854. Because no samples from the day 14 peak response were available, repertoires could be characterized only after the peak T cell response. Conclusions about previously exposed vaccinees are limited because only five to seven AZD1222 recipients were SARS-CoV-2 seropositive at baseline. Participants were mostly white British and included more females than males, and it was suggested by the authors that clonal diversity may have been underestimated. Reportedly, almost half of the unique spike-specific TCRs recognized epitopes lying outside the regions that are mutated in the B.1.351 and B.1.1.7 variants. A significant rise in spike-specific TCR breadth and depth was observed after two AZD1222 doses relative to day 0 and relative to MenACWY recipients. The 56-69-year group was small, and its depth increase did not reach significance, likely because of low power.

As concerns this clone: Its recognized antigen is unknown. Base quality data are lacking; no much larger clone is found one base away.

V is shortened by 2 bases, J by 6 bases, and the region joining them spans 13 bases. Based on the germline V gene, the CDR1 and CDR2 sequences are SGHVS and FQNEAQ. From cysteine to phenylalanine, the CDR3 is 14 amino acids long. Solely the CDR3 DNA is kept, with 42 bases framed from the first base. The time point label, as the study defines it: baseline before first vaccination. Per the publication, the treatment or condition label means: meningococcal conjugate vaccine given as trial control. Vaccinee samples came from UK trials COV001 and COV002, including a single-blind randomized controlled phase 2/3 trial of AZD1222 (ChAdOx1 nCoV-19) in healthy adults. For TCRbeta chain sequencing, PBMC samples were collected from trial participants at day 0 and at day 28 after the second dose. The CDR3 regions of human TCRbeta chains were analyzed by immunosequencing. Concerning the study's data processing: Repertoire TCRs were checked for matches against a reference library of SARS-CoV-2-specific TCRs that had been generated using the MIRA antigen-specificity platform. Breadth was defined as the fraction of unique TCRs that were SARS-CoV-2-associated, and depth was defined as the fraction of total T cells that were SARS-CoV-2-associated. Using the MIRA data, each spike-specific TCR was assigned both to the spike region to which the TCR was reactive and to a CD4 or CD8 class. Log10-transformed breadth and depth values were compared by one-way ANOVA with Sidak's multiple comparisons tests. Drawn from immuneACCESS, this table holds only the in-frame rearrangements with V and J called that TCRdb kept. Clones are partly lost; checked studies trace under half to an unresolved V gene and leave the rest unexplained. V and J calls and clone size are copied from that table; D and trimming were computed from the DNA. Within this sample are 120,000 or so clones, with more than 85% of them counted one time only. 11% of the sample rests with the top ten.

The source is an adult in good health. In this chain, TRBV7-8 is recombined with TRBJ1-2; the D gene is not confidently resolved. Sample: peripheral blood, taken on day 0 of MenACWY control vaccination. The DNA reads TGTGCCAGCAGCTTATCCCCCCGGCAGGATGGCTACACCTTC. Protein translation: CASSLSPRQDGYTF.